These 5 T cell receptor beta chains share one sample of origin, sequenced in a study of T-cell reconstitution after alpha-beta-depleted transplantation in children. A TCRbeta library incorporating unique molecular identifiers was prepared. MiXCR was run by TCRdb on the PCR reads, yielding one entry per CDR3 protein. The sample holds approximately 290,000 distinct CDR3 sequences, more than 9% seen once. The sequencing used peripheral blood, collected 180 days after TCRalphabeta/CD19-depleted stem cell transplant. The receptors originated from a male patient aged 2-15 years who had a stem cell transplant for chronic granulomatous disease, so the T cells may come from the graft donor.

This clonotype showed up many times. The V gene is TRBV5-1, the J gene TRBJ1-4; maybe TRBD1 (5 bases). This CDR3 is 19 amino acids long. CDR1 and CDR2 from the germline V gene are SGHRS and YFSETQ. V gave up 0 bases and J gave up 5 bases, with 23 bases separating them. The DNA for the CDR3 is TGCGCCAGCAGCTTGGGTCCCGTGGGACCAGGAGGAAAGAATGAAAAACTGTTTTTT. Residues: CASSLGPVGPGGKNEKLFF.

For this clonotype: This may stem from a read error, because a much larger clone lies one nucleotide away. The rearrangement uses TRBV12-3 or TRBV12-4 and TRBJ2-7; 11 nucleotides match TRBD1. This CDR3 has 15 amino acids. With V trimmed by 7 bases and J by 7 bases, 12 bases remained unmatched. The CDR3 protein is CASTKDGQGAVEQYF. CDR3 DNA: TGTGCCAGCACCAAAGACGGACAGGGGGCTGTGGAGCAGTACTTC.

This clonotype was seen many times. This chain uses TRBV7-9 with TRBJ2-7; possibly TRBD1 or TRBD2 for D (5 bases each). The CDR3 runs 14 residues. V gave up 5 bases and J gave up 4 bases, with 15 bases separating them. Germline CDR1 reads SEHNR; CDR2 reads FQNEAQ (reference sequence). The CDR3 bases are TGTGCCAGCAGCCAAGACGGGACCGGTTACGAGCAGTACTTC. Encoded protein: CASSQDGTGYEQYF.

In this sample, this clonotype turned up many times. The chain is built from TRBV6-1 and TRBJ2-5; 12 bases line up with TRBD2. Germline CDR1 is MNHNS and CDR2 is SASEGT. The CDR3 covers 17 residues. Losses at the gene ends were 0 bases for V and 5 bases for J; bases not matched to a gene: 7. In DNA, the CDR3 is TGTGCCAGCAGTGAAGCGCCACTAGCGGGGGGAAGTGAGACCCAGTACTTC. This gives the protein CASSEAPLAGGSETQYF.

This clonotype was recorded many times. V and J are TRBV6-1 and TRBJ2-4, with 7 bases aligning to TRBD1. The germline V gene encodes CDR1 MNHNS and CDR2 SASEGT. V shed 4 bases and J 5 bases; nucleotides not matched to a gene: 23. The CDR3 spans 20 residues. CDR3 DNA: TGTGCCAGCAGTGGCGATTTGCGAGGTGTGGGCAGGGGGAAGGAAAACATTCAGTACTTC. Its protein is CASSGDLRGVGRGKENIQYF.